The rows below give T cell receptor beta chains drawn from one sample of a study of human T cells and chemical hapten exposure. TCRdb re-called the RACE reads with MiXCR, one entry per CDR3 protein. The sample has approximately 350,000 distinct CDR3 sequences; around 6% are singletons. Sequencing used whole blood, obtained in connection with sensitization to the hapten diphenylcyclopropenone (DPC). These receptor sequences come from a woman between 18 and 30 years old with alopecia areata. Some clones in this sample may be carry-over from other donors' samples. CDR3s include the opening cysteine and the closing phenylalanine or tryptophan. D genes are given only for firm matches. Clone sizes are given selectively: once, few, many, or a class where the clone is expanded.

>many|TRBV7-2|TRBJ1-1|NA
TGTGCCAGCAGCTTAAGTCCGGGGGCGGGCACTGAAGCTTTCTTT
CASSLSPGAGTEAFF
>few|TRBV10-3|TRBJ2-2|NA
TGTGCCATCAGGGACCGGGACATAAACACCGGGGAGCTGTTTTTT
CAIRDRDINTGELFF
>few|TRBV9|TRBJ2-1|TRBD2
TGTGCCAGCAGCGCGCTAGCGGGGGGGCTCAATGAGCAGTTCTTC
CASSALAGGLNEQFF
>many|TRBV20-1|TRBJ1-1|TRBD1
TGCAGTGCTAGGGAGGGGACAGGGGGCGCGTGGACTGAAGCTTTCTTT
CSAREGTGGAWTEAFF
>many|TRBV29-1|TRBJ2-2|NA
TGCAGCGTTGAAGATCACGAGGGGCCGTCCACCGGGGAGCTGTTTTTT
CSVEDHEGPSTGELFF
>few|TRBV20-1|TRBJ2-7|TRBD2
TGCAGTGCTAGTGCCGGGACTAGCGGCTACGAGCAGTACTTC
CSASAGTSGYEQYF
>NA|TRBV9|TRBJ1-6|TRBD1
TGTGCCAGCAGCGGACAGGGGTTAGCACCCCTCCACTTT
CASSGQGLAPLHF
>few|TRBV15|TRBJ1-3|NA
TGTGCCACCAGCAGAGATCGAAGAGCAACACTCTCTGGAAACACCATATATTTT
CATSRDRRATLSGNTIYF
>many|TRBV5-1|TRBJ1-5|NA
TGCGCCAGCAGGGACACAGGGCCCAATCAGCCCCAGCATTTT
CASRDTGPNQPQHF
>NA|TRBV28|TRBJ2-7|NA
TGTGCCAGCAGTTGGCCGGGACACCCTTCCTACGAGCAGTACTTC
CASSWPGHPSYEQYF
>many|TRBV12-3/TRBV12-4|TRBJ1-6|TRBD1
TGTGCCAGCAGCTCGGACAGGGGCGGTTATTCACCCCTCCACTTT
CASSSDRGGYSPLHF
>few|TRBV20-1|TRBJ2-7|TRBD1
TGCAGTGCTGTACAGGGGAACGAGCAGTACTTC
CSAVQGNEQYF
>many|TRBV28|TRBJ1-1|NA
TGTGCCAGCAGTCGCATCGAAGCTTTCTTT
CASSRIEAFF
>many|TRBV5-1|TRBJ2-7|NA
TGCGCCAGCAGCTTGTCCGGAGAGGACGAGCAGTACTTC
CASSLSGEDEQYF
>few|TRBV7-9|TRBJ2-1|NA
TGTGCCGGCAGCTCACCCTCTGGACAGGAGCAGTTCTTC
CAGSSPSGQEQFF
>NA|TRBV19|TRBJ2-1|TRBD2
TGTGCCCTAAGGGGGACTAGCGGGGGGCCCCCCTTGGGTAATGAGCAGTTCTTC
CALRGTSGGPPLGNEQFF
>few|TRBV5-7|TRBJ2-7|NA
TGTGCCAGCAGCGCAAGCTGGGTAGAGCAGTACTTC
CASSASWVEQYF
>many|TRBV5-6|TRBJ1-1|TRBD1
TGTGCCAGCAGCCCGGGACAGGGAGGATCGAACACTGAAGCTTTCTTT
CASSPGQGGSNTEAFF
>few|TRBV20-1|TRBJ1-1|TRBD1
TGCAGTGCTAGATTGGGACAGGGTAGCCCTGAAGCTTTCTTT
CSARLGQGSPEAFF
>many|TRBV6-2/TRBV6-3|TRBJ1-1|TRBD1
TGTGCCAGCAGTTACTCCGGACAGGGGAGGATAACTGAAGCTTTCTTT
CASSYSGQGRITEAFF
>few|TRBV19|TRBJ1-5|NA
TGTGCCAGTAGTCTACCGGGGGGTGGGCATCAGCCCCAGCATTTT
CASSLPGGGHQPQHF
>many|TRBV2|TRBJ2-1|TRBD1
TGTGCCAGCACTGCGGGACAGGGATATTACAATGAGCAGTTCTTC
CASTAGQGYYNEQFF
>NA|TRBV7-2|TRBJ1-1|NA
TGTGCCAGCAGCTTAGGGCTCACCTCAGGGGAGAACACTGAAGCTTTCTTT
CASSLGLTSGENTEAFF
>many|TRBV10-3|TRBJ2-1|TRBD2
TGTGCCATCACCAACCCTAGCGGGGGGGAGCAGTTCTTC
CAITNPSGGEQFF
>many|TRBV20-1|TRBJ1-4|NA
TGCAGTGCTCTTCCAGACAGTTATGAAAAACTGTTTTTT
CSALPDSYEKLFF
>few|TRBV10-3|TRBJ2-3|TRBD2
TGTGCCATCACCCCGGGAGGGACATCAGGGACAGATACGCAGTATTTT
CAITPGGTSGTDTQYF
>many|TRBV9|TRBJ2-7|NA
TGTGCCAGCAGCGGCCACCGGGACTCTATCTCCTACGAGCAGTACTTC
CASSGHRDSISYEQYF
>many|TRBV5-1|TRBJ2-3|NA
TGCGCCAGCAGCGTCACTAGCACAGATACGCAGTATTTT
CASSVTSTDTQYF
>NA|TRBV2|TRBJ2-5|NA
TGTGCCAGCAGTGACCCGACACTCCAAGAGACCCAGTACTTC
CASSDPTLQETQYF
>medium-sized|TRBV6-5|TRBJ2-3|TRBD2
TGTGCCAGCGCTAGCGGGGGGGCGGGCACAGATACGCAGTATTTT
CASASGGAGTDTQYF
>few|TRBV20-1|TRBJ1-1|TRBD1
TGCAGTGCTAGAACAGGGGGCGGCGGCACTGAAGCTTTCTTT
CSARTGGGGTEAFF
>few|TRBV20-1|TRBJ1-6|NA
TGCAGTGCTTTCCGGGACGATAATTCACCCCTCCACTTT
CSAFRDDNSPLHF
>NA|TRBV6-2/TRBV6-3|TRBJ1-1|NA
TGTGCCAGCAGTTACTCGTTAGGGGGGCGAGGGAGCACTGAAGCTTTCTTT
CASSYSLGGRGSTEAFF
>NA|TRBV12-3/TRBV12-4|TRBJ2-1|NA
TGTGCCAGCAGTCCCCCTAGGAGCTCCTACAATGAGCAGTTCTTC
CASSPPRSSYNEQFF
>NA|TRBV6-2/TRBV6-3|TRBJ1-1|TRBD1
TGTGCCAGCGTGGACAGGGGAGGGTGGACTGAAGCTTTCTTT
CASVDRGGWTEAFF
>NA|TRBV4-2|TRBJ1-1|NA
TGTGCCAGCAGCCAAGGAGGTCAGGGATTAACTGAAGCTTTCTTT
CASSQGGQGLTEAFF
>few|TRBV2|TRBJ2-3|TRBD2
TGTGCCAGCACGAAGACTAGCGCAAGAGATACGCAGTATTTT
CASTKTSARDTQYF
>few|TRBV19|TRBJ2-2|TRBD2
TGTGCCACCCAGACTAGCGGCACCGGGGAGCTGTTTTTT
CATQTSGTGELFF
>NA|TRBV10-3|TRBJ1-1|TRBD1
TGTGCCATCAGTGATTGGGACAGTCGGAGCACTGAAGCTTTCTTT
CAISDWDSRSTEAFF
>NA|TRBV25-1|TRBJ1-5|NA
TGTGCCAGCGCCCGGGCCGAGGGTCAGCCCCAGCATTTT
CASARAEGQPQHF
>NA|TRBV13|TRBJ2-3|NA
TGTGCCAGCAGCTTATCGGGGGCTATCAGGCATACGCAGTATTTT
CASSLSGAIRHTQYF
>few|TRBV9|TRBJ1-6|NA
TGTGCCAGCAGCGTAGGCTTAGACAGGCCAGAAACACCCCTCCACTTT
CASSVGLDRPETPLHF
>few|TRBV20-1|TRBJ1-4|NA
TGCAGTGCTAGCCTAAGGGAGTTTAATGAAAAACTGTTTTTT
CSASLREFNEKLFF
>many|TRBV6-5|TRBJ1-1|NA
TGTGCCAGCAGTTACTCGAGTTCCGGGGGGGACACTGAAGCTTTCTTT
CASSYSSSGGDTEAFF
>many|TRBV7-2|TRBJ1-1|NA
TGTGCCAGCAGCCCATATATGAACACTGAAGCTTTCTTT
CASSPYMNTEAFF
>few|TRBV5-4|TRBJ2-3|NA
TGTGCCAGCAGCTTGAACATGGGGCTTGCCCCAGATACGCAGTATTTT
CASSLNMGLAPDTQYF
>many|TRBV20-1|TRBJ1-1|NA
TGCAGGGCTCGGGACCTCTCGAACACTGAAGCTTTCTTT
CRARDLSNTEAFF
>many|TRBV7-9|TRBJ1-2|NA
TGTGCCAGCAGCCTAAGACGGGCTGCGGGGGACTATGGCTACACCTTC
CASSLRRAAGDYGYTF
>NA|TRBV10-3|TRBJ2-7|NA
TGTGCCACCCGAAGAGAGGGGCACAGCGCCTACGAGCAGTACTTC
CATRREGHSAYEQYF
>many|TRBV6-5|TRBJ1-2|TRBD1
TGTGCCAGCAGTCGTACCCACAGGGGTAACTATGGCTACACCTTC
CASSRTHRGNYGYTF
>few|TRBV20-1|TRBJ2-7|TRBD1
TGCAGCGTAGATACTCCCGGCGGGACAGGAGCCTACGAGCAGTACTTC
CSVDTPGGTGAYEQYF
>NA|TRBV29-1|TRBJ1-1|TRBD1
TGCAGCGTTGAATATGGACAGGGCAAGGGGAACACTGAAGCTTTCTTT
CSVEYGQGKGNTEAFF
>many|TRBV29-1|TRBJ2-5|TRBD1
TGCAGCGTTGGCAGGGGGCTTGAGGAGACCCAGTACTTC
CSVGRGLEETQYF
>many|TRBV4-1|TRBJ1-3|NA
TGCGCCAGCAGCCAAGCACAGGGCTCTGGAAACACCATATATTTT
CASSQAQGSGNTIYF
>few|TRBV7-8|TRBJ2-1|TRBD2
TGTGCCAGCACCTCCTCCGGGGGAGGGGTTGAGCAGTTCTTC
CASTSSGGGVEQFF